The 28 T cell receptor beta chains in this list originate from one sample, sequenced in a study of blood T cell repertoires in COVID-19. Repertoires were generated with immunoSEQ multiplex PCR, while TCRdb's copy carries only in-frame clones and drops some. The sample contains about 290,000 clones, around four fifths of which appear only once. The material sequenced was peripheral blood. The receptors stem from a woman aged 45-59 years with active or convalescent COVID-19.

V gene TRBV5-4 combines with J gene TRBJ2-7; 14 bases line up with TRBD2. V was pared by 4 bases and J by 0 bases, with 6 bases of the junction left unmatched. This CDR3 is built from 17 residues. Germline lookup yields CDR1 SGHNT and CDR2 YYREEE (reference sequence). This chain's CDR3 is CASSPTSGRANSYEQYF. CDR3 DNA sequence: TGTGCCAGCAGCCCGACTAGCGGGAGGGCTAACTCCTACGAGCAGTACTTC.

This chain connects TRBV28 to TRBJ2-7, with D possibly matching TRBD2 (5 bases). Per germline, CDR1 MDHEN and CDR2 SYDVKM. CDR3 length: 13 residues. The V end lost 5 bases, the J end lost 3 bases, and 11 bases lay between the germline ends. In nucleotides, the CDR3 is TGTGCCAGCAGTCGGACCCGGGGCTACGAGCAGTACTTC. It yields the protein CASSRTRGYEQYF.

There are a few counts of this clone. The chain has TRBV5-1 and TRBJ2-5; 8 nucleotides agree with TRBD2. Germline V CDR1 and CDR2: SGHRS, YFSETQ. Trimming at V came to 2 bases and at J to 6 bases, leaving 3 bases not matched to a gene. The CDR3 has 13 residues. The CDR3 nucleotides read TGCGCCAGCAGCTTAGCGGGAGAAAAGACCCAGTACTTC. Translated, it gives CASSLAGEKTQYF.

The CDR3 region is CATSDPFEIRGYTF. DNA for the CDR3: TGTGCCACCAGTGATCCCTTCGAGATCAGGGGCTACACCTTC. The gene calls are TRBV24-1 and TRBJ1-2; D unresolved. The CDR3 runs 14 residues. V was cut by 3 bases and J by 8 bases, with 15 bases left in between. CDR1 is KGHDR, CDR2 SFDVKD, per germline.

The chain links TRBV4-1 to TRBJ2-3; TRBD2 agrees at 8 bases. CDR3 length: 16 residues. Per germline, CDR1 MGHRA and CDR2 YSYEKL. The junction had 10 bases not matched to a gene; V was cut back by 2 bases and J by 6 bases. CDR3 protein: CASSQPMAGGADTQYF. Written as DNA, the CDR3 is TGCGCCAGCAGCCAACCTATGGCGGGGGGCGCGGATACGCAGTATTTT.

The chain employs TRBV10-2 and TRBJ2-1; a possible D gene is TRBD2 (6 bases). The length of the CDR3 is 17 residues. Germline V CDR1 and CDR2: WSHSY, SAAADI. Trimming shortened V by 1 base and J by 1 base, and 14 bases separated the two germline ends. The CDR3 region has the DNA TGCGCCAGCAGTGAGTTGGGGGGTCGGGTTTCCTACAATGAGCAGTTCTTC. Amino acid sequence: CASSELGGRVSYNEQFF.

CDR3: CASSLAVTVPNTEAFF. The CDR3 region has the DNA TGTGCCAGCAGCTTAGCCGTCACTGTGCCGAACACTGAAGCTTTCTTT. This chain links TRBV7-2 with TRBJ1-1; D is unclear. Germline V gene data show CDR1 as SGHTA and CDR2 as FQGNSA. This CDR3 region has 16 residues. The V and J ends lost 0 bases and 1 base respectively, with 12 bases between them.

The CDR3 here is CASSPTPRGQWALWGANVLTF. The CDR3 DNA follows: TGTGCCAGCTCACCAACCCCTCGGGGACAGTGGGCCCTTTGGGGGGCCAACGTCCTGACTTTC. The chain is built from TRBV18 and TRBJ2-6, with 7 bases aligning to TRBD1. The trim removed 2 bases at V and 4 bases at J, leaving 20 bases unmatched. Germline V CDR1 and CDR2: KGHSH, LQKENI. The CDR3 is 21 residues long.

Concerning this clone: Other DNA sequences of this sample code for an identical CDR3. The chain has TRBV7-2 and TRBJ2-1; 7 nucleotides align to TRBD2. Germline V gene lookup returns CDR1 SGHTA and CDR2 FQGNSA. CDR3 length: 13 residues. Germline trimming cut 8 bases from V and 0 bases from J; bases unmatched to any gene: 1. The CDR3 DNA is TGTGCCAGCTCTAGCGGCTCCTACAATGAGCAGTTCTTC. It encodes CASSSGSYNEQFF.

Here the CDR3 reads CASSTRGDYEQYF. DNA for the CDR3: TGCGCCAGCAGTACCCGGGGAGACTACGAGCAGTACTTC. The rearrangement links TRBV10-2 to TRBJ2-7; weak D call: TRBD2 (5 bases). The germline V gene has CDR1 WSHSY and CDR2 SAAADI. This CDR3 has 13 amino acids. Trimming left V 5 bases short and J 3 bases short, with 11 bases between.

The chain couples TRBV5-6 to TRBJ1-3, with D hard to call. The CDR3 is 15 amino acids. Germline CDR1 SGHDT, CDR2 YYEEEE. The V end was cut by 2 bases, the J end by 4 bases, with 13 bases between. As DNA, the CDR3 is TGTGCCAGCAGCTTTGACTTAGGAACAGGAAACACCATATATTTT. Protein product: CASSFDLGTGNTIYF.

The chain links TRBV19 to TRBJ2-2; 8 nucleotides match TRBD2. Per the germline V gene, CDR1 is LNHDA and CDR2 is SQIVND (reference sequence). The junction had 7 bases not matched to a gene; V was cut back by 7 bases and J by 6 bases. This CDR3 has 14 amino acids. CDR3 DNA: TGTGCCAGTAAGCCGGGGGGGGGCCCCGGGGAGCTGTTTTTT. Translation: CASKPGGGPGELFF.

J is TRBJ2-7 and V is TRBV9; TRBD1 matches 8 bases. The V and J ends lost 3 bases and 3 bases, in that order; junction bases with no gene match: 11. In germline, CDR1 is SGDLS, CDR2 YYNGEE. The CDR3 covers 16 residues. Here the CDR3 DNA reads TGTGCCAGCAGCGCGAACCGACAGGGGTTCCTCTACGAGCAGTACTTC. Amino acid sequence: CASSANRQGFLYEQYF.

The rearrangement uses TRBV6-5 and TRBJ1-2; TRBD1 might be the D (6 bases). V was pared by 5 bases and J by 3 bases, with 13 bases between. CDR1 and CDR2 (germline): MNHEY, SVGAGI. There are 14 residues in the CDR3. CDR3 nucleotides: TGTGCCAGCAGTCGGACAGCCCTCTACTATGGCTACACCTTC. Its protein product is CASSRTALYYGYTF.

V is TRBV19 and J is TRBJ2-7, with a weak D call TRBD1 (5 bases). Germline CDR1 reads LNHDA; CDR2 reads SQIVND (reference sequence). Trimming shortened V by 1 base and J by 4 bases, and 11 bases separated the two germline ends. CDR3 size: 14 residues. The CDR3 sequence is CASSIGVGVYEQYF. The CDR3 nucleotides read TGTGCCAGTAGTATAGGGGTAGGGGTTTACGAGCAGTACTTC.

DNA for the CDR3: TGTGCCACCACGCGCCGGGACAGGGACGAAAGGGAAGCTTTCTTT. This translates into CATTRRDRDEREAFF. The rearrangement joins TRBV28 to TRBJ1-1; 9 nucleotides match TRBD1. The CDR3 consists of 15 residues. Trimming cost V 10 bases and J 8 bases; bases outside gene matches: 17. The V gene's germline CDR1 is MDHEN and CDR2 SYDVKM.

This rearrangement joins TRBV5-1 to TRBJ2-2; D possibly corresponds to TRBD2 (6 bases). V was shortened by 6 bases and J by 7 bases, with 13 bases between the two germline ends. The CDR3 is made up of 13 amino acids. The germline CDR1 and CDR2 sequences are SGHRS and YFSETQ. CDR3 sequence reads: CASTEGQGGELFF. In nucleotides, the CDR3 is TGCGCCAGCACGGAGGGGCAGGGCGGGGAGCTGTTTTTT.

The chain combines TRBV28 with TRBJ2-3; 7 nucleotides match TRBD1. Germline loops: CDR1 MDHEN, CDR2 SYDVKM. This CDR3 comprises 15 residues. With V trimmed by 2 bases and J by 8 bases, 10 bases remained unmatched. CDR3 DNA sequence: TGTGCCAGCAGTTTAGCAGGGGGATGGGATGGTACGCAGTATTTT. Translation: CASSLAGGWDGTQYF. The full variable domain, in which reference TRBV28 and TRBJ2-3 provide the parts outside the CDR3, is DVKVTQSSRYLVKRTGEKVFLECVQDMDHENMFWYRQDPGLGLRLIYFSYDVKMKEKGDIPEGYSVSREKKERFSLILESASTNQTSMYLCASSLAGGWDGTQYFGPGTRLTVL.

V gene TRBV3-1 (or the pseudogene TRBV3-2) combines with J gene TRBJ2-7; D might be TRBD1 (5 bases). The germline V and J ends were trimmed by 2 bases and 5 bases, with 10 bases remaining between them. Germline V gene data show CDR1 as LGHDT and CDR2 as YNNKEL (reference sequence). The CDR3 runs 13 residues. CDR3 in amino acids: CASSQFRGNEQYF. As DNA, the CDR3 is TGTGCCAGCAGCCAATTTAGGGGAAACGAGCAGTACTTC.

The sample holds a few counts of this clone. This CDR3 reads CASSRASATDTQYF. CDR3 sequence (DNA): TGTGCCAGCAGCCGGGCTAGCGCCACAGATACGCAGTATTTT. The V gene is TRBV4-2, the J gene TRBJ2-3; TRBD2 might be the D (6 bases). CDR3 length equals 14 residues. Trimming took off 4 bases at V and 2 bases at J, with 10 bases between the two ends. Germline CDR1 and CDR2: LGHNA and YNFKEQ.

The genes are TRBV19 and TRBJ1-4; TRBD1 might be the D (5 bases). V gave up 3 bases and J gave up 3 bases, with 11 bases separating them. CDR3 length equals 15 residues. CDR1 is LNHDA and CDR2 is SQIVND in the germline V gene (reference sequence). The CDR3 sequence is CASSIYGGPNEKLFF. In DNA form, the CDR3 reads TGTGCCAGTAGTATTTACGGGGGACCTAATGAAAAACTGTTTTTT.

This rearrangement joins TRBV10-3 to TRBJ1-3; D is unresolved. The germline V gene has CDR1 ENHRY and CDR2 SYGVKD. Deletions cut 3 bases from V and 4 bases from J, with 7 bases between. The CDR3 spans 13 residues. As DNA, the CDR3 is TGTGCCATCAGTGATAGGGAGGGAAACACCATATATTTT. This gives the protein CAISDREGNTIYF.

The J gene is TRBJ1-1, the V gene TRBV25-1; D ambiguous. The CDR3 covers 11 residues. V lost 8 bases to trimming and J lost 6 bases, with 10 bases between them. Germline V lookup: CDR1 MGHDK, CDR2 SYGVNS. This CDR3 reads CASLSPSEAFF. CDR3 DNA sequence: TGTGCCAGCCTTAGTCCATCTGAAGCTTTCTTT. The entire variable domain, with the rest obtained from reference TRBV25-1 and TRBJ1-1, is as follows: EADIYQTPRYLVIGTGKKITLECSQTMGHDKMYWYQQDPGMELHLIHYSYGVNSTEKGDLSSESTVSRIRTEHFPLTLESARPSHTSQYLCASLSPSEAFFGQGTRLTVV.

The CDR3 protein is CASRASYPTYEQYF. The CDR3, as DNA: TGTGCCAGCAGGGCCTCTTACCCCACCTACGAGCAGTACTTC. The rearrangement uses TRBV28 and TRBJ2-7, with D unresolved. CDR1 MDHEN and CDR2 SYDVKM come from the germline V gene. This CDR3 region has 14 residues. Between the trimmed V and J ends, which lost 6 bases and 2 bases, there was a span of 14 bases.

The rearrangement uses TRBV28 and TRBJ2-7; maybe TRBD2 (5 bases). Trimming pared 5 bases from V and 8 bases from J, leaving 13 bases between. The CDR3 length is 12 residues. Germline-derived CDR1 and CDR2 are MDHEN and SYDVKM. CDR3 region: CASSLLGNQQYF. DNA of the CDR3: TGTGCCAGCAGTCTACTAGGCAACCAGCAGTACTTC.

V gene TRBV10-2 combines with J gene TRBJ2-7, with a possible D match to TRBD1 (6 bases). Between the trimmed V and J ends, which lost 3 bases and 2 bases, there was a span of 11 bases. Germline CDR1 is WSHSY and CDR2 is SAAADI. The CDR3 covers 14 residues. The CDR3 DNA sequence: TGCGCCAGCAGTGACCGCGGACAGACCTACGAGCAGTACTTC. Amino acids: CASSDRGQTYEQYF.

The J gene is TRBJ2-7, the V gene TRBV5-1, with 12 bases that match TRBD2. V dropped 2 bases and J dropped 6; count of bases not matched to a gene: 6. CDR1 is SGHRS and CDR2 is YFSETQ in the germline V gene. The CDR3 consists of 15 residues. CDR3 nucleotides: TGCGCCAGCAGCTTACGGACTAGCGGGGCCTTCGAGCAGTACTTC. This sequence encodes CASSLRTSGAFEQYF. Together with reference TRBV5-1 and TRBJ2-7, the CDR3 gives the full variable domain: KAGVTQTPRYLIKTRGQQVTLSCSPISGHRSVSWYQQTPGQGLQFLFEYFSETQRNKGNFPGRFSGRQFSNSRSEMNVSTLELGDSALYLCASSLRTSGAFEQYFGPGTRLTVT.

The chain links TRBV15 to TRBJ1-2; no reliable D call. This CDR3 contains 15 residues. Germline V gene data show CDR1 as LNHNV and CDR2 as YYDKDF (reference sequence). V lost 0 bases to trimming and J lost 8 bases, with 16 bases between them. This CDR3 reads CATSRDQATPGGYTF. CDR3 nucleotide sequence: TGTGCCACCAGCAGAGATCAGGCGACCCCGGGGGGCTACACCTTC. The full variable domain, completed using reference TRBV15 and TRBJ1-2, is DAMVIQNPRYQVTQFGKPVTLSCSQTLNHNVMYWYQQKSSQAPKLLFHYYDKDFNNEADTPDNFQSRRPNTSFCFLDIRSPGLGDTAMYLCATSRDQATPGGYTFGSGTRLTVV.